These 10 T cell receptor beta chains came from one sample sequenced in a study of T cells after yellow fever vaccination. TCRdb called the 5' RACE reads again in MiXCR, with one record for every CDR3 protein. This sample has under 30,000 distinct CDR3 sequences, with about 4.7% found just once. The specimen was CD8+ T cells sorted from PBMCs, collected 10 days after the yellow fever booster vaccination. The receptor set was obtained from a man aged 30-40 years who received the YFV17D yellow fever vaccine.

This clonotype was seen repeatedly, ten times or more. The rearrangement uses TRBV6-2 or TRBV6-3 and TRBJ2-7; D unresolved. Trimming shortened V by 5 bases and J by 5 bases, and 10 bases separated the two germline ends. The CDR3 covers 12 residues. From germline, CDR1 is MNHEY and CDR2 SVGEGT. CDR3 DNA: TGTGCCAGCAGTCAAGGCGTGGACGAGCAGTACTTC. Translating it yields CASSQGVDEQYF.

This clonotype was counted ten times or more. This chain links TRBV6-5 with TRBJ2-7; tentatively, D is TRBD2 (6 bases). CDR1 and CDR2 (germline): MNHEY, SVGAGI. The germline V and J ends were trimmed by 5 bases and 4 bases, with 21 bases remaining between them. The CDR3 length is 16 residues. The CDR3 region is CASSTVSANRGYEQYF. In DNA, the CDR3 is TGTGCCAGCAGTACCGTTAGCGCGAACCGGGGGTACGAGCAGTACTTC.

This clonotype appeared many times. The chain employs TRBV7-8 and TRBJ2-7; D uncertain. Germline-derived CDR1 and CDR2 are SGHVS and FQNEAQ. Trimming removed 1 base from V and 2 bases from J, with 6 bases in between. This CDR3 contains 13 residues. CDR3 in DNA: TGTGCCAGCAGCTTAGGGATAGCCTACGAGCAGTACTTC. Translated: CASSLGIAYEQYF.

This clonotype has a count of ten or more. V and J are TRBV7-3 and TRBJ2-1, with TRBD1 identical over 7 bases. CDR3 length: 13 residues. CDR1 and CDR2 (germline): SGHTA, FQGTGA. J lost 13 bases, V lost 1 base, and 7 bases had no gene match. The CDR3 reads CASSLMRDRAQFF. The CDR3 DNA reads TGTGCCAGCAGCTTAATGCGCGACAGGGCACAGTTCTTC.

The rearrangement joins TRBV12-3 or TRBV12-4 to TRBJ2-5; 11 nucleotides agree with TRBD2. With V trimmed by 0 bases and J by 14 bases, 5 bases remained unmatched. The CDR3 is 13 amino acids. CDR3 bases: TGTGCCAGCAGTTTAGCCCCGGGACTAGCGGTTTACTTC. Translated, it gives CASSLAPGLAVYF.

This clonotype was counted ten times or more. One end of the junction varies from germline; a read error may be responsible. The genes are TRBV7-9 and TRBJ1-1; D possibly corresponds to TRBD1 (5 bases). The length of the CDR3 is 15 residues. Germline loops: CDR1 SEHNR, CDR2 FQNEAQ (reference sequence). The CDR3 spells CASTLKGQGGTEAFF. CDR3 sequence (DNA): TGTGCCAGCACCTTAAAGGGCCAGGGTGGGACTGAAGCTTTCTTT.

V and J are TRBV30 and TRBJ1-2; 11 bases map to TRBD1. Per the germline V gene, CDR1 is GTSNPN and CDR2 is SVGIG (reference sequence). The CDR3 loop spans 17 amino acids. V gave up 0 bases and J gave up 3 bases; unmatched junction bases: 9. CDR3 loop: CAWSVRTGGALYYGYTF. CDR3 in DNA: TGTGCCTGGAGTGTCCGGACAGGGGGCGCTCTCTACTATGGCTACACCTTC.

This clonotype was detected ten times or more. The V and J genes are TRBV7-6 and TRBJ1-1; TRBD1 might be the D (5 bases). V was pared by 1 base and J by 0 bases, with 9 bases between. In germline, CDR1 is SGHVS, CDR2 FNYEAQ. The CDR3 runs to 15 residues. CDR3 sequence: CASSLDPGMNTEAFF. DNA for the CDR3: TGTGCCAGCAGCTTAGACCCAGGGATGAACACTGAAGCTTTCTTT.

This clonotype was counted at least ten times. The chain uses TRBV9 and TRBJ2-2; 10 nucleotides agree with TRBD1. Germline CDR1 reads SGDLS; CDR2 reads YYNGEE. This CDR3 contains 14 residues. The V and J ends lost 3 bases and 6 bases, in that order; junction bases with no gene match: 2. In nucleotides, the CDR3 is TGTGCCAGCAGCGGGACAGGGGGAGCCGGGGAGCTGTTTTTT. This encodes CASSGTGGAGELFF.

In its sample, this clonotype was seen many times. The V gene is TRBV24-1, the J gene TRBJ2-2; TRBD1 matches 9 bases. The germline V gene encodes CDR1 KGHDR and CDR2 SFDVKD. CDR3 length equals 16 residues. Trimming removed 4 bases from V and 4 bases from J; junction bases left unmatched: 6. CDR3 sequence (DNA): TGTGCCACCAGTGACTCCGGGACAGGGTCCACCGGGGAGCTGTTTTTT. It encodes CATSDSGTGSTGELFF.